The clone carrying this TCR beta chain was picked up many times. The antigen is undetermined. This sample was taken from a study of Graves' ophthalmopathy and Graves' hyperthyroidism. RNA transcripts were the source from which TCR beta CDR3 regions were amplified. RT-PCR with HTBI primers came first, then second-round multiplex PCR. TCRdb independently ran MiXCR on the multiplex PCR reads; one entry per CDR3 protein. The data show almost 750,000 distinct CDR3 sequences, with roughly 40% seen just once and 40% to 45% held by the top ten. This CDR3 spans 12 amino acids. V lost 8 bases to trimming and J lost 3 bases, with 10 bases between them. Germline values: CDR1 SNHLY, CDR2 FYNNEI. Study-level results: A 13-signature model separated ophthalmopathy from stable hyperthyroidism, reaching approximately 88% sensitivity and 80% to 83% specificity cross-validated.

The specimen was peripheral blood. The clonotype was recovered from an adult man with Graves' ophthalmopathy. The V and J genes are TRBV2 and TRBJ1-2, with D hard to call. The CDR3 reads CASDGGDYGYTF. In nucleotides, the CDR3 is TGTGCCAGCGACGGCGGAGACTATGGCTACACCTTC.